This T cell receptor (beta chain) appears in the sequencing data of a study of cytomegalovirus exposure and HLA in healthy donors (dated by TCRdb to 2016 to 2017). Regarding the study in general: In an earlier analysis of roughly 590 of the donors, 250 to 350 Gb of sequence data and 95 million to 130 million unique TCR beta sequences from roughly 180 million T cells were reported. An early release covering approximately 600 HLA-typed donors comprised approximately 300 gigabases of sequencing data and roughly 85 million unique TCR sequences. Among the roughly 410 genotyped donors, around 79% belonged to the genetic ancestry cluster associated with self-reported Caucasian donors. The study aimed to test whether signatures of past pathogen exposure could be identified by cataloging public T cell receptors. The study used immunosequencing to profile the T cell repertoires of 666 subjects and linked those repertoires to cytomegalovirus serostatus. Along with the approximately 700-subject first cohort, a separate validation cohort of about 110 different subjects was used. To predict cytomegalovirus infection status, the study combined high-throughput TCR immunosequencing, statistical association of individual TCRs with disease status, and machine learning. A later analysis re-analyzed previously published TCR beta repertoires from roughly 600 donors and added high-resolution HLA genotyping to study TCR occurrence patterns. In the later analysis, no new phenotypic data were used to find candidate immune exposures; instead, reliance was placed on TCR beta sequences and their occurrence across donors. In an earlier analysis of 500 to 650 of the donors, high-throughput TCR beta sequencing was used to judge whether each TCR beta V gene segment behaved as functional or pseudogenic. Donor age, sex, ethnicity and CMV serostatus were compiled together with the repertoire data. A later genetic analysis used genome-wide SNP genotypes for about 60% of the roughly 670 donors, treating that subset as a discovery cohort. All discovery cohort repertoires had been generated using a single sequencing platform. HLA typing covered class I and class II loci at four-digit resolution. The number of donors typed differed by locus, with about 620-630 for A, B, C, DRB1 and DQB1, around 560 for DQA1, 606 for DPA1, and around 460 for DPB1. Four or five DR-DQ haplotypes were treated as single units for association and clustering because of strong linkage in the cohort. Among 350 to 400 genotyped donors of the cohort, an average of roughly 240,000 unique TCR beta nucleotide sequences were sequenced per donor, roughly 18% of them non-productive.

Measured from the cysteine to the phenylalanine, the CDR3 is 16 residues long. CDR3 DNA only is kept here, 48 bases in frame from base 1. Trimming removed 6 bases from V and 6 bases from J; the gene matches leave 14 bases unexplained. CDR1 and CDR2 were assigned from the germline V gene (reference sequence) as MNHEY and SMNVEV. The paper as a whole reports these results and caveats: In this cohort, only TCR beta chains were sequenced, and detectable features were limited by the absence of alpha or paired-chain data. Presence/absence analyses assumed roughly uniform sequencing depth across donors, an assumption that may not hold. Most TCR sequences were observed very rarely across donors, whereas some public TCRs were present in many individuals. Immune exposure information for the cohort was limited to CMV serostatus. In a later genetic analysis, a missense DCLRE1C variant was associated with V-gene and J-gene trimming of TCR beta chains, and the association was replicated in an independent cohort. A further reported finding was that TCR beta sequences accurately predicted the HLA-A and HLA-B alleles for most subjects in the first cohort. In a later analysis, HLA-associated TCR beta chains were found to be more clonally expanded and to have lower generation probabilities than equally common non-associated chains. A total of fewer than 200 TCR beta chains were listed by the study as associated with cytomegalovirus. According to a later analysis, TCR association rates differed among HLA loci, with DRB1 alleles showing the most associated TCRs and HLA-C alleles showing the fewest. It was suggested by the authors that the approach could potentially be generalized to other disease states and immunological phenotypes. A later analysis associated around 16,000 TCR beta sequences with specific HLA alleles at a false discovery rate of 0.05. Some IMGT-functional V segments, including TRBV6-2 and TRBV6-3, could not be distinguished by the 87-base-pair reads and were therefore excluded. A few of the identified cytomegalovirus-associated TCR beta chains were confirmed in vitro to be specific for cytomegalovirus antigens. Compared with the roughly 710-donor mean, donors in an Asian-associated ancestry cluster had fewer N-insertions in productive TCRs, according to a later genetic analysis. In an earlier analysis of some 540 of the donors, most TCR beta V segments appeared in productive rearrangements about 87% or about 30% of the time, broadly matching IMGT annotations. The classifier was reported to diagnose cytomegalovirus status with high specificity and sensitivity in both the original cohort and the validation cohort. According to a later analysis, most CMV-associated TCR beta chains appeared to be HLA-restricted, and the HLA associations seemed to be driven largely by CMV exposure. Because counts were too low, approximately 18 rarely observed V segments, including chromosome 9 orphons, were excluded from the earlier analysis of 587 of the donors. A cluster of highly shared sequence variants was judged likely to be a technical artifact of the sequencing pipeline. Linkage disequilibrium might explain the correlated functional status among segregating V segments, but an unknown experimental factor could not be excluded. Strong co-occurrence of HLA alleles, especially DR and DQ, made assigning TCR associations to individual alleles difficult. Several of the top co-occurrence clusters appeared to be linked to parvovirus B19, influenza, CMV and Epstein-Barr virus, according to a later analysis. HLA typing was unavailable for some donors at each locus, so association tests used only the typed subset.

Of note for this clone: Its binding antigen is unknown. No base-level quality is on record; no much larger clone is a single base apart.

Receptor amplification or capture employed the immunoSEQ multiplex PCR assay. For the multiplex PCR, a mixture combining 60 forward primers for TCR Vbeta segments and 13 reverse primers for TCR Jbeta segments was used. The CDR3 region of rearranged TCR beta genes was amplified from genomic DNA by a multiplex PCR assay. The amplified TCR beta libraries were sequenced on the Illumina HiSeq System as 87-base-pair reads. For the original study's pipeline: In a later analysis, roughly 80 million unique TCR beta chains were counted across the roughly 700 repertoires, and roughly 11 million of these chains were shared by at least two donors. Raw reads were error-corrected and collapsed into unique sequences by a nearest-neighbor algorithm in which closely related sequences were merged to remove PCR and sequencing errors. V, D and J gene segments were assigned by aligning CDR3 sequences to IMGT reference sequences. Each retained sequence needed at least a six-nucleotide match to both a V gene segment and a J gene segment. A rearrangement was called productive if the CDR3 had no stop codons and remained in frame with V and J, and every other rearrangement was called non-productive. Following IMGT convention, CDR3 was defined as the stretch from the second conserved V-encoded cysteine to the conserved J-encoded phenylalanine. The earlier analysis of some 600 of the donors excluded sequences that lacked an unambiguous match to a single V gene segment. In an earlier analysis of a few hundred of the donors, V segments were called functional above 56.7% productive rearrangements and were called segregating when the between-donor standard deviation exceeded 5%. A statistical classification framework was built to diagnose cytomegalovirus status from the catalog of TCR beta chain sequences. In a later analysis, V and J genes were assigned by comparing TCR nucleotide sequences against IMGT/GENE-DB human TR gene sequences. Using the TCRdist pipeline, a later analysis assigned CDR3 sequences along with most-parsimonious VDJ recombination scenarios. In a later analysis, every TCR beta chain was defined by the combination of its CDR3 amino acid sequence and its V-gene family, and reads without a unique V-gene family were dropped. To address suspected cross-contamination and a sequencing artifact, a later analysis removed 592 highly shared, low-generation-probability nucleotide sequences. For each public chain, a later analysis derived a clonal expansion index from normalized ranks of inferred template counts within each repertoire. Generation probabilities in a later analysis came from a VDJ recombination model fitted to out-of-frame rearrangements, and those results were checked against IGoR. In a later analysis, TCR-TCR, TCR-HLA and TCR-CMV co-occurrence was scored with hypergeometric tests, and a repertoire-size bias correction was applied to TCR pairs. To estimate false discovery rates, a later analysis permuted the HLA or CMV assignments 20 times. In a later analysis, co-occurring TCRs were grouped with DBSCAN, and TCRdist sequence similarity was added when clustering was performed within HLA-allele-positive subsets. Repertoires with fewer than 30,000 or more than 120,000 public chains were left out of co-occurrence clustering, as were roughly five repertoires with anomalous nucleotide sharing. TCRdb took this table from immuneACCESS and kept in-frame rearrangements with V and J called. Such tables lack part of the clones; where checked against another copy, unresolved V genes explain under half of the gap, and the rest is unexplained. V, J and clone size were drawn from that table, and D and trimming were deduced from the DNA. This sample lists 150,000 to 200,000 clones; more than 70% were detected once. About 11% of the sample rests with the top ten.

In total, approximately 610 healthy bone marrow donors made up the cohort. All cohort members were sampled while nominally healthy, although unrecorded immune exposures were likely present. The donor was CMV seropositive and belonged to the group of 250 to 300 seropositive cohort members. A peripheral blood sample was provided by each donor, and peripheral blood mononuclear cells were used for TCR beta sequencing. The Qiagen DNeasy Blood Extraction Kit was used to extract genomic DNA from the blood cell samples. This TCR was recovered from a man between 18 and 29 years old in good health and CMV-seropositive. The chain was built from TRBV27 and TRBJ2-7; 10 middle bases align to TRBD2. Sequenced: PBMCs. The DNA reads as follows: TGTGCCAGCAGCCCCGGGTGGCTAGCGGGAGTAGCCGAGCAGTACTTC. This yields the protein CASSPGWLAGVAEQYF.